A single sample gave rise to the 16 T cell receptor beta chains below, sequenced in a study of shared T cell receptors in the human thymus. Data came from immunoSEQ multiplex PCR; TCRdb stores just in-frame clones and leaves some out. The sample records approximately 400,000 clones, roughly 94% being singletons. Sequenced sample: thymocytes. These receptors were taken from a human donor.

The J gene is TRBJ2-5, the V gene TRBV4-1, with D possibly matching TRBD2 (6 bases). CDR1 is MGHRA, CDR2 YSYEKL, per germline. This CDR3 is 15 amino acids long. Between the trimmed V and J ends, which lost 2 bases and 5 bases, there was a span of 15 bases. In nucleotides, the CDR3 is TGCGCCAGCAGCCAACATAGCGGAACCCAGGAGACCCAGTACTTC. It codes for CASSQHSGTQETQYF.

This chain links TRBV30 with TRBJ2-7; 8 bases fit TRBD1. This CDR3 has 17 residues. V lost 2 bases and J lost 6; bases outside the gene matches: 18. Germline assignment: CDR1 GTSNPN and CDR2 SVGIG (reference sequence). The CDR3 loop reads CAWSPRRPWTGILEQYF. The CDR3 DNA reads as TGTGCCTGGAGTCCGCGTCGTCCTTGGACAGGGATTCTCGAGCAGTACTTC.

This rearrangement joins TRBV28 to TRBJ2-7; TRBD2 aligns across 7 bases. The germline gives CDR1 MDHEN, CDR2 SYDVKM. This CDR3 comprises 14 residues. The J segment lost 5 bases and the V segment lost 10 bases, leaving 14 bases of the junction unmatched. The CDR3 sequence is CATSRGEQKDEQYF. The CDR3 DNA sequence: TGTGCCACTTCCCGGGGGGAGCAAAAAGACGAGCAGTACTTC.

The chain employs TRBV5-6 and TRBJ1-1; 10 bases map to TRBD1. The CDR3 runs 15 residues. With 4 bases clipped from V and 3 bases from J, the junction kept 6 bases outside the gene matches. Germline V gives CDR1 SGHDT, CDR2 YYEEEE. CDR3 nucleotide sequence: TGTGCCAGCAGCCGGGACAGGGGATCGGACACTGAAGCTTTCTTT. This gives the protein CASSRDRGSDTEAFF.

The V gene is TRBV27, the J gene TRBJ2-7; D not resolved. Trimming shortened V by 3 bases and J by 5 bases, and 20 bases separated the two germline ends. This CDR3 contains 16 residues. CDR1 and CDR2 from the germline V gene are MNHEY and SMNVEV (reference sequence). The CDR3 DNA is TGTGCCAGCAGTTTTCGAAGCAGATTGGTAGAACACGAGCAGTACTTC. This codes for CASSFRSRLVEHEQYF.

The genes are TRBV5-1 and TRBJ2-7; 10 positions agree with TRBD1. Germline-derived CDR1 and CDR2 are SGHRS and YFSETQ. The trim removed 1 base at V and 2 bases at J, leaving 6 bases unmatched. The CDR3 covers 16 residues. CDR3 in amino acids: CASSLRRDRGTYEQYF. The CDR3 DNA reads TGCGCCAGCAGCTTGAGGCGGGACAGGGGTACCTACGAGCAGTACTTC.

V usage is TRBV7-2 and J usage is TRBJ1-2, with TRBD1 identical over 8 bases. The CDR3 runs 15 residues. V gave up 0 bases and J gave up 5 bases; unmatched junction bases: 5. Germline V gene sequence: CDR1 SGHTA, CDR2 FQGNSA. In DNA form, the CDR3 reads TGTGCCAGCAGCTTAGCAGACAGGGGAACTTATGGCTACACCTTC. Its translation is CASSLADRGTYGYTF.

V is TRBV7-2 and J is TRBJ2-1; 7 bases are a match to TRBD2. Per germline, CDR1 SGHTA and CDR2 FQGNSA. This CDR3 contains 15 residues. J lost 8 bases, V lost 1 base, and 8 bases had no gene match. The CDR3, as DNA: TGTGCCAGCAGCTTAGGGCCGGGAGGAGGGGATGAGCAGTTCTTC. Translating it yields CASSLGPGGGDEQFF.

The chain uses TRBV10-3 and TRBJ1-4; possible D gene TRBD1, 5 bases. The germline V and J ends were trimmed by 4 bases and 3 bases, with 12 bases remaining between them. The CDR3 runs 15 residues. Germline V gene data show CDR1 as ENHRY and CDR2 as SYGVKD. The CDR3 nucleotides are TGTGCCATCAGTGGGGCGAGACAGTCTAATGAAAAACTGTTTTTT. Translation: CAISGARQSNEKLFF.

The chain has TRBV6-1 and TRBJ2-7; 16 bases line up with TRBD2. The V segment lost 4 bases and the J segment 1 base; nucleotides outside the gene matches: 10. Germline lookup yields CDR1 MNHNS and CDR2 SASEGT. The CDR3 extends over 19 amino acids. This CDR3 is CASSAGTSGRALPSYEQYF. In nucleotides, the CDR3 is TGTGCCAGCAGTGCCGGGACTAGCGGGAGGGCCTTGCCATCCTACGAGCAGTACTTC.

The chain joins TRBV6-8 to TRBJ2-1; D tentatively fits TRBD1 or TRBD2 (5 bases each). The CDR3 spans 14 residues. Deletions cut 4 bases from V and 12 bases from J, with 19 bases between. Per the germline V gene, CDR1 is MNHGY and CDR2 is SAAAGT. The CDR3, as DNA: TGTGCCAGCAGTTTCCCGGGACCCCCGGACGGGCAGTTCTTC. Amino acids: CASSFPGPPDGQFF.

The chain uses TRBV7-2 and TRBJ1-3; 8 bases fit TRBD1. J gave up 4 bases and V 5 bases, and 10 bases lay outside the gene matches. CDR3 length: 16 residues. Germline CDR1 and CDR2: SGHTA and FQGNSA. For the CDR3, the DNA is TGTGCCAGCAGCCAAACACAGGGGGATTCCGGAAACACCATATATTTT. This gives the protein CASSQTQGDSGNTIYF.

The CDR3 DNA reads TGTGCCAGCAGGGGCGGGACCGCGTACAATGAGCAGTTCTTC. It encodes CASRGGTAYNEQFF. The chain has TRBV7-9 and TRBJ2-1, with a possible D match to TRBD2 (6 bases). This CDR3 has 14 amino acids. V shed 6 bases and J shed 4 bases, with 13 bases lying between them. The germline gives CDR1 SEHNR, CDR2 FQNEAQ (reference sequence).

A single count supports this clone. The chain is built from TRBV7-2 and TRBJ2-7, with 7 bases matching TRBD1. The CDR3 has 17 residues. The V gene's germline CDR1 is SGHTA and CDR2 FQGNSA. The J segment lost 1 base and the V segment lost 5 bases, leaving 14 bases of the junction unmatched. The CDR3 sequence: CASSPRGDRVRSYEQYF. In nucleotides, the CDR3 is TGTGCCAGCAGCCCCAGGGGCGACAGGGTGCGGTCCTACGAGCAGTACTTC.

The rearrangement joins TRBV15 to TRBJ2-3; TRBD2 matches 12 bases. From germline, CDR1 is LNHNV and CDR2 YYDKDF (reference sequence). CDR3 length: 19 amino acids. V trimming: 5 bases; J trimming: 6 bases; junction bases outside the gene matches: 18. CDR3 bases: TGTGCCACCAGCTGGAATCTCATACGGACTAGCGGGGCCGTGGATACGCAGTATTTT. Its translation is CATSWNLIRTSGAVDTQYF.

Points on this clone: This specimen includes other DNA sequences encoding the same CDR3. CDR3 in amino acids: CASSIRGNQPQHF. CDR3 DNA sequence: TGTGCCAGTAGTATCAGGGGCAATCAGCCCCAGCATTTT. J is TRBJ1-5 and V is TRBV19; TRBD1 is a possible D gene (5 bases). V lost 3 bases and J lost 2, with 5 bases in between. This CDR3 has 13 residues. Per germline, CDR1 LNHDA and CDR2 SQIVND (reference sequence).